This TCR beta chain was identified during a study of CD8+CD57+ T cells in acquired aplastic anemia. Study overall: The average for DNA from sorted CD4+ and CD8+ cells was 3.2 ug. Study findings and constraints: Shared by patients and controls, twenty-nine CD8+ CDR3s were abundant in patients.

A remark on this clonotype: The antigen remains undetermined.

The patients chosen for sequencing had shown expansion of CD8+CD57+ cells (detected by flow cytometry). Acquired aplastic anemia of severe grade affected all patients. Using genomic DNA as the template, TCR beta VDJ and CDR3 profiling was carried out. Each CDR3 protein gets one entry after TCRdb re-called the reads with MiXCR. There are approximately 300,000 distinct CDR3 sequences in the sample; 56% occur only once, and 1% to 1.5% lies in the top ten. Specimen: sorted CD4+, CD8+, or CD8+CD57+ T cells (not recorded which) from PBMCs. This clonotype was sampled from a human donor with aplastic anemia.

CDR3 sequence: CASSLGDNQPQHF. CDR3 in DNA: TGTGCCAGCAGCTTAGGGGACAATCAGCCCCAGCATTTT. The chain joins TRBV7-9 to TRBJ1-5; D call uncertain. Looked up from germline, CDR1 is SEHNR and CDR2 is FQNEAQ (reference sequence). This CDR3 has 13 residues. Between the trimmed V and J ends, which lost 1 base and 3 bases, there was a span of 4 bases.